This entry is about one T cell receptor beta chain. In this sample, this clonotype turned up many times. The target of this receptor is not known. Base qualities are missing; no much larger clone stands one base away. TCRdb names Illumina HiSeq 1500 as the instrument used. The public reads were quality trimmed at Q25 with fastp and then assembled into clones with MiXCR by TCRdb, keeping productive beta chains. Rows matching on CDR3 protein sequence are summarized as one entry with the most common DNA and genes. The sample records fewer than 350,000 distinct CDR3 sequences, 9.5% of which are singletons. The ten largest clones add up to around 4.1% of the sample. This record belongs to a study of T cell repertoires in cytomegalovirus infection (dated by TCRdb to 2018 to 2020). A note on the overall study: Donor HLA type was relevant to the analysis, as public TCR beta signatures indicated carriage of CMV infection together with the matching HLA type.

V loses 6 bases, J loses 5 bases, and the germline ends lie 5 bases apart. CDR1 is given as MDHEN and CDR2 as SYDVKM, both from the germline V gene. The CDR3, from cysteine to phenylalanine, totals 11 residues. Only the CDR3 DNA is retained, 33 bases long and in frame from the first base. The investigation overall reported the following: The ex vivo response was dominated by HLA-C-restricted CMV-specific TCR beta clonotypes, and the single most frequent clonotype in two of eight donors was supplied by these HLA-C-restricted clonotypes. In both this cohort and an independent cohort of more than 350 donors, the cumulative frequency of public TCR beta family members distinguished carriers of CMV infection plus the relevant HLA type.

The V and J genes are TRBV28 and TRBJ2-1; confidence is insufficient to name the D gene. The sequenced sample was PBMCs. The source of this sequence is a human donor in good health (CMV status not recorded). Some clones in this sample may be carry-over from other donors' samples. The CDR3 has the sequence CASRRDNEQFF. At the DNA level, the sequence is TGTGCCAGCAGACGGGACAATGAGCAGTTCTTC.